This T cell receptor (beta chain) is drawn from a study of cytomegalovirus exposure and HLA in healthy donors (dated by TCRdb to 2015 to 2018). The study in broad terms: An earlier analysis of several hundred of the donors reported 276 Gb of sequence data and 95 million to 140 million unique TCR beta sequences obtained from some 170 million T cells. The T cell repertoires of under 700 subjects were profiled by immunosequencing and related to cytomegalovirus serostatus. All discovery cohort repertoires had been generated using a single sequencing platform. In the later analysis, no new phenotypic data were used to find candidate immune exposures; instead, reliance was placed on TCR beta sequences and their occurrence across donors. The study combined high-throughput TCR immunosequencing, statistical association of individual TCRs with disease status, and machine learning to predict cytomegalovirus infection status. Of the approximately 400 genotyped donors, about 80% fell in the genetic ancestry cluster associated with self-reported Caucasian donors. To study patterns of TCR occurrence, a later analysis re-analyzed previously published TCR beta repertoires from 550 to 800 donors and added high-resolution HLA genotyping. Donor age, sex, ethnicity and CMV serostatus were compiled alongside the repertoire data. Both class I and class II loci were covered by HLA typing, at four-digit resolution. To decide whether each TCR beta V gene segment behaved as functional or pseudogenic, an earlier analysis of 587 of the donors relied on high-throughput TCR beta sequencing. Among about 410 genotyped donors of the cohort, an average of about 240,000 unique TCR beta nucleotide sequences was sequenced per donor, of which roughly 17% were non-productive. The study aimed to test whether cataloging public T cell receptors could reveal signatures of past pathogen exposure. Genome-wide SNP genotypes for about 65% of the 666 donors were used in a later genetic analysis, which treated that subset as a discovery cohort. An early release that covered about 600 HLA-typed donors contained approximately 300 gigabases of sequencing data and 80 million or so unique TCR sequences. Because of strong linkage in the cohort, roughly five DR-DQ haplotypes were treated as single units for association and clustering. Besides the first cohort of around 670 subjects, a separate validation cohort made up of 95 to 150 different subjects was used. Typing coverage differed by locus: A, B, C, DRB1 and DQB1 were typed in about 629-630 donors, DQA1 in 522, DPA1 in around 580, and DPB1 in 400 to 480. What the authors observed across the whole study: Compared with equally common non-associated chains, HLA-associated TCR beta chains in a later analysis were more clonally expanded and had lower generation probabilities. Sequencing depth was assumed to be roughly uniform across donors in the presence/absence analyses, though that assumption may not hold. In a later analysis, the rate of TCR association differed among HLA loci, with DRB1 alleles having the most associated TCRs and HLA-C alleles having the fewest. Across donors, most TCR sequences were observed very rarely, whereas some public TCRs were present in many individuals. Only TCR beta chains were sequenced in this cohort, and the absence of alpha or paired-chain data limited detectable features. In both the original and validation cohorts, the classifier was reported to diagnose cytomegalovirus status with high specificity and sensitivity. In a later analysis, 16,951 TCR beta sequences were associated with specific HLA alleles at a false discovery rate of 0.05. Because HLA typing was unavailable for some donors at each locus, only the typed subset was used in association tests. Most CMV-associated TCR beta chains appeared to be HLA-restricted in a later analysis, and the HLA associations seemed to be driven largely by CMV exposure. When HLA alleles, especially DR and DQ, strongly co-occurred, attributing TCR associations to individual alleles was difficult. A further reported finding was that TCR beta sequences accurately predicted the HLA-A and HLA-B alleles for most subjects in the first cohort. A later genetic analysis reported fewer N-insertions in productive TCRs among donors in an Asian-associated ancestry cluster than the approximately 700-donor mean. In an earlier analysis of roughly 560 of the donors, most TCR beta V segments were observed in productive rearrangements about 87% or about 30% of the time, broadly matching IMGT annotations. A few of the identified cytomegalovirus-associated TCR beta chains were confirmed in vitro to be specific for cytomegalovirus antigens. Linkage disequilibrium might explain the correlated functional status among segregating V segments, but an unknown experimental factor could not be excluded. The study gave a list of 150 to 200 TCR beta chains associated with cytomegalovirus. Roughly 17 rarely observed V segments, including chromosome 9 orphons, were excluded from the earlier analysis of just under 600 of the donors because counts were too low. In a later genetic analysis, a missense DCLRE1C variant was associated with V-gene and J-gene trimming of TCR beta chains, and the association was replicated in an independent cohort. Immune exposure information for the cohort was limited to CMV serostatus. The sequencing pipeline was judged likely to have produced a cluster of highly shared sequence variants as a technical artifact. A later analysis reported that several top co-occurrence clusters appeared linked to parvovirus B19, influenza, CMV and Epstein-Barr virus. Because the 87-base-pair reads could not distinguish some IMGT-functional V segments, including TRBV6-2 and TRBV6-3, those segments were excluded. The authors suggested that the approach could potentially be extended to other disease states and immunological phenotypes.

A distance of 10 bases separates the germline ends of V and J, which lose 0 bases and 7 bases respectively. The germline V gene sets CDR1 to SGDLS and CDR2 to YYNGEE. The CDR3 holds 13 amino acids from the cysteine to the phenylalanine. Only the CDR3 region is kept as DNA, spanning 39 bases read in frame from base 1. In total, just over 650 healthy bone marrow donors made up the cohort. Cohort members were all nominally healthy when sampled, although unrecorded immune exposures were likely present. The donor was CMV seronegative and was included in the group of around 320 seronegative cohort members. A peripheral blood sample was collected from each donor, and TCR beta sequencing was performed on peripheral blood mononuclear cells. The Qiagen DNeasy Blood Extraction Kit was used to extract genomic DNA from the blood cell samples. The library relied on the immunoSEQ multiplex PCR assay. For the multiplex PCR, a mixture combining 60 forward primers for TCR Vbeta segments and 13 reverse primers for TCR Jbeta segments was used. The CDR3 region of rearranged TCR beta genes was amplified from genomic DNA by a multiplex PCR assay. On the Illumina HiSeq System, the amplified TCR beta libraries were sequenced as 87-base-pair reads. As for how the authors treated the data: A later analysis counted tens of millions of unique TCR beta chains across the 650 to 800 repertoires, and some 11 million of these chains were shared by at least two donors. Raw reads were error-corrected and collapsed into unique sequences with a nearest-neighbor algorithm that merged closely related sequences to remove PCR and sequencing errors. To assign V, D and J gene segments, CDR3 sequences were aligned to IMGT reference sequences. Each retained sequence needed at least a six-nucleotide match to both a V gene segment and a J gene segment. A rearrangement was called productive if the CDR3 had no stop codons and remained in frame with V and J, and every other rearrangement was called non-productive. CDR3 was defined by IMGT convention, running from the second conserved V-encoded cysteine to the conserved J-encoded phenylalanine. The earlier analysis of some 600 of the donors excluded sequences that lacked an unambiguous match to a single V gene segment. An earlier analysis of several hundred of the donors called V segments functional above 56.7% productive rearrangements and segregating when the between-donor standard deviation exceeded 5%. A statistical classification framework was built to diagnose cytomegalovirus status from the catalog of TCR beta chain sequences. In a later analysis, V and J genes were assigned by comparing TCR nucleotide sequences against IMGT/GENE-DB human TR gene sequences. In a later analysis, CDR3 sequences and most-parsimonious VDJ recombination scenarios were assigned using the TCRdist pipeline. In a later analysis, every TCR beta chain was defined by the combination of its CDR3 amino acid sequence and its V-gene family, and reads without a unique V-gene family were dropped. As a way to deal with suspected cross-contamination and a sequencing artifact, a later analysis dropped more than 500 nucleotide sequences that were highly shared and had low generation probability. In a later analysis, a clonal expansion index was calculated for each public chain from normalized within-repertoire ranks of inferred template counts. Generation probabilities in a later analysis came from a VDJ recombination model fitted to out-of-frame rearrangements, and those results were checked against IGoR. In a later analysis, TCR-TCR, TCR-HLA and TCR-CMV co-occurrence was scored with hypergeometric tests, and a repertoire-size bias correction was applied to TCR pairs. A later analysis estimated false discovery rates by permuting HLA or CMV assignments 20 times. In a later analysis, co-occurring TCRs were grouped using DBSCAN, with TCRdist sequence similarity added in when clustering inside HLA-allele-positive subsets. Repertoires with fewer than 30,000 or more than 120,000 public chains, plus five repertoires with anomalous nucleotide sharing, were excluded from co-occurrence clustering. TCRdb holds this immuneACCESS table with in-frame rearrangements only. Some clones are missing; in checked studies, unresolved V genes explain under half, and the rest has no known cause. Clone size and V and J calls were adopted from that table, with D and trimming inferred from the DNA. This sample lists about 72,000 clones; roughly 78% were detected once. The top ten clones comprise about 2% of the sample.

Concerning this clone itself: What this receptor recognizes is not known. No per-base quality is available; no much larger clone lies one base away.

In this chain, TRBV9 is recombined with TRBJ1-2; the D gene assignment is ambiguous. This receptor was taken from a young man in good health and CMV-seronegative. Sequencing used PBMCs. The CDR3 region has the sequence CASSVGLLGGYTF. The sequenced DNA is TGTGCCAGCAGCGTAGGACTGCTTGGTGGCTACACCTTC.